These T cell receptor beta chains were read from a single sample in a study of CD8 T cells in ankylosing spondylitis. MiXCR, applied by TCRdb to the 5' RACE reads, yields one record per CDR3 protein. The sample has about 150,000 distinct CDR3 sequences, about 10% seen once. Input material: blood, either unsorted or a sorted T cell fraction (not recorded which). The receptor source for this set is a female donor with ankylosing spondylitis or in good health (not recorded which). Each CDR3 is given with its conserved first and last residue. A D gene is named only where the DNA matches it firmly. Clone size is given for some rows only: seen once, a few or many times, or a class if the clone is expanded.

length: 15
V: TRBV2
D: TRBD2
size: many
J: TRBJ2-1
CDR3: CASRGLAGGFSEQFF

length: 14
V: TRBV5-1
D: .
size: .
J: TRBJ1-1
CDR3: CASSRGTENTEAFF

length: 15
V: TRBV6-5
D: TRBD2
size: .
J: TRBJ2-2
CDR3: CASSYSGGGTGELFF

length: 15
V: TRBV27
D: .
size: .
J: TRBJ1-1
CDR3: CASSSLGGGNTEAFF

length: 16
V: TRBV12-3/TRBV12-4
D: TRBD2
size: many
J: TRBJ2-3
CDR3: CASRRIAGEEEDTQYF

length: 11
V: TRBV29-1
D: .
size: many
J: TRBJ1-2
CDR3: CSVEEGLSYTF

length: 15
V: TRBV5-1
D: TRBD2
size: .
J: TRBJ2-6
CDR3: CASRLAVSGANVLTF

length: 14
V: TRBV5-5
D: .
size: many
J: TRBJ1-1
CDR3: CASSLMGLSTEAFF

length: 14
V: TRBV14
D: .
size: many
J: TRBJ2-5
CDR3: CASSRRTPQETQYF

length: 18
V: TRBV4-1
D: .
size: .
J: TRBJ2-7
CDR3: CASSQDQIVGQGSYEQYF

length: 16
V: TRBV7-2
D: TRBD2
size: many
J: TRBJ2-1
CDR3: CASSLLIVGGRGEQFF

length: 20
V: TRBV4-2
D: TRBD2
size: many
J: TRBJ2-3
CDR3: CASSQDPLAGSITSTDTQYF

length: 16
V: TRBV3-1
D: .
size: many
J: TRBJ1-6
CDR3: CASSQGRQRLNSPLHF

length: 15
V: TRBV3-1
D: TRBD2
size: many
J: TRBJ2-5
CDR3: CASTQGSGIQETQYF

length: 15
V: TRBV11-2
D: .
size: many
J: TRBJ1-3
CDR3: CASSPLSGSGNTIYF

length: 15
V: TRBV27
D: TRBD1
size: many
J: TRBJ1-5
CDR3: CASRRGQISNQPQHF

length: 15
V: TRBV7-2
D: .
size: many
J: TRBJ1-6
CDR3: CASSEGGTYISPLHF

length: 14
V: TRBV7-6
D: .
size: .
J: TRBJ2-5
CDR3: CASSLAYQPETQYF

length: 12
V: TRBV28
D: .
size: many
J: TRBJ2-5
CDR3: CASSSTAGTQYF

length: 15
V: TRBV30
D: .
size: many
J: TRBJ2-3
CDR3: CACLYGNGGTDTQYF

length: 12
V: TRBV3-1
D: .
size: many
J: TRBJ1-2
CDR3: CASSQGTVGYTF

length: 13
V: TRBV2
D: .
size: many
J: TRBJ2-5
CDR3: CASSEKIQETQYF

length: 14
V: TRBV20-1
D: TRBD1
size: many
J: TRBJ2-7
CDR3: CSARDADRVYEQYF

length: 14
V: TRBV7-2
D: .
size: many
J: TRBJ2-4
CDR3: CASRSGFSGNIQYF

length: 14
V: TRBV12-3/TRBV12-4
D: .
size: many
J: TRBJ1-1
CDR3: CASSGKVQGTEAFF

length: 15
V: TRBV5-1
D: .
size: many
J: TRBJ2-2
CDR3: CASSIRESGTGELFF

length: 15
V: TRBV2
D: .
size: many
J: TRBJ2-2
CDR3: CASSDFDTNTGELFF

length: 14
V: TRBV29-1
D: TRBD2
size: few
J: TRBJ2-7
CDR3: CSVGHGGNFYEQYF

length: 14
V: TRBV10-3
D: .
size: many
J: TRBJ1-2
CDR3: CAISERGDAAGYTF

length: 14
V: TRBV10-3
D: .
size: many
J: TRBJ2-2
CDR3: CAISADGRIGELFF

length: 14
V: TRBV10-3
D: .
size: many
J: TRBJ2-1
CDR3: CAISTTSRMNEQFF

length: 13
V: TRBV20-1
D: .
size: few
J: TRBJ1-3
CDR3: CSATAGAGNTIYF

length: 16
V: TRBV24-1
D: TRBD2
size: many
J: TRBJ2-1
CDR3: CATSDPGLAGDDEQFF

length: 14
V: TRBV5-1
D: TRBD1
size: many
J: TRBJ1-1
CDR3: CASREGAVNTEAFF

length: 15
V: TRBV6-5
D: TRBD1
size: many
J: TRBJ1-3
CDR3: CASSYTGTAGNTIYF

length: 16
V: TRBV5-1
D: .
size: many
J: TRBJ1-1
CDR3: CASSPNTPRPSTEAFF

length: 17
V: TRBV5-7
D: .
size: many
J: TRBJ2-2
CDR3: CASSLAGTKLNTGELFF

length: 13
V: TRBV7-8
D: .
size: few
J: TRBJ1-1
CDR3: CASSPPGGEEAFF

length: 12
V: TRBV20-1
D: TRBD1
size: many
J: TRBJ2-1
CDR3: CSVLQGIYEQFF

length: 16
V: TRBV29-1
D: TRBD1
size: .
J: TRBJ1-1
CDR3: CSVSWTDRGQNTEAFF

length: 14
V: TRBV20-1
D: .
size: many
J: TRBJ1-5
CDR3: CSARGSLRDQPQHF

length: 15
V: TRBV20-1
D: TRBD2
size: many
J: TRBJ2-7
CDR3: CSARYGLAGVYEQYF

length: 13
V: TRBV20-1
D: TRBD1
size: many
J: TRBJ1-5
CDR3: CSASGGLDQPQHF

length: 13
V: TRBV7-2
D: TRBD1
size: many
J: TRBJ1-1
CDR3: CASSPQGGTEAFF

length: 14
V: TRBV11-2
D: .
size: few
J: TRBJ1-1
CDR3: CASSAQVANTEAFF

length: 12
V: TRBV29-1
D: .
size: many
J: TRBJ2-7
CDR3: CSVVWGPYEQYF

length: 14
V: TRBV11-2
D: .
size: many
J: TRBJ1-1
CDR3: CASSLPYMNTEAFF